This TCR beta chain appears in the sequencing data of a study of blood T cell repertoires in COVID-19. Method: immunoSEQ multiplex PCR; TCRdb's copy keeps in-frame clones and lacks some. Of more than 35,000 clones in the sample, about 83% are singletons; the top ten hold about 48%. V lost 6 bases and J lost 8, with 14 bases in between. The CDR3 covers 14 residues. Germline loops: CDR1 MNHEY, CDR2 SVGAGI. This rearrangement joins TRBV6-5 to TRBJ1-6, with TRBD1 as a possible D gene (5 bases). The source is a woman of 80 years or more with acute or convalescent COVID-19. The sequencing sample was made of peripheral blood. As DNA, the CDR3 is TGTGCCAGCAGACTGGAGGGGCAGTATTCACCCCTCCACTTT. This sequence encodes CASRLEGQYSPLHF.